A single T cell receptor beta chain is shown here with its context. What it binds is unknown. CDR1 is SGHAT and CDR2 is FQNNGV in the germline V gene. The CDR3 is made up of 14 amino acids. Trimming pared 0 bases from V and 4 bases from J, leaving 7 bases between. This table comes from immunoSEQ multiplex PCR, and its TCRdb copy is limited to in-frame clones, with some not included. The data contain about 150,000 clones, 94% of them singletons. The sample comes from a study of T cell responses to AZD1222 COVID-19 vaccine. Points from the study as a whole: Among AZD1222 vaccinees, only six were seropositive at baseline. No day 14 peak samples; only post-peak repertoires were characterized. Dominant at 160-218 and 743-854, vaccine-associated CD4 TCRs also spanned spike. Possibly, clonal diversity was underestimated; donors were largely white British and included more females.

The source was peripheral blood, collected on day 0 of AZD1222 vaccination. This sequence originates from an adult in good health. The rearrangement uses TRBV11-2 and TRBJ1-5; D is uncertain. The CDR3 reads CASSLDRMNQPQHF. DNA of the CDR3: TGTGCCAGCAGCTTAGACAGAATGAATCAGCCCCAGCATTTT.